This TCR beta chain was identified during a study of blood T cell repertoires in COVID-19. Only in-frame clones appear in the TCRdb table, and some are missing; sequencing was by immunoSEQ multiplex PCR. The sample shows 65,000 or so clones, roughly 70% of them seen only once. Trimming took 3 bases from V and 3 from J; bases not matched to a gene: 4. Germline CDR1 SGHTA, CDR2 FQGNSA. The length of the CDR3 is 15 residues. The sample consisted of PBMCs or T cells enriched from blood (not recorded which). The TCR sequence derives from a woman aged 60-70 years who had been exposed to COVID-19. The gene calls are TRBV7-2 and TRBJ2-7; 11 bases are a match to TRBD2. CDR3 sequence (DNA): TGTGCCAGCAGCTTTACTAGCGGGAGTCTCTACGAGCAGTACTTC. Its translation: CASSFTSGSLYEQYF.